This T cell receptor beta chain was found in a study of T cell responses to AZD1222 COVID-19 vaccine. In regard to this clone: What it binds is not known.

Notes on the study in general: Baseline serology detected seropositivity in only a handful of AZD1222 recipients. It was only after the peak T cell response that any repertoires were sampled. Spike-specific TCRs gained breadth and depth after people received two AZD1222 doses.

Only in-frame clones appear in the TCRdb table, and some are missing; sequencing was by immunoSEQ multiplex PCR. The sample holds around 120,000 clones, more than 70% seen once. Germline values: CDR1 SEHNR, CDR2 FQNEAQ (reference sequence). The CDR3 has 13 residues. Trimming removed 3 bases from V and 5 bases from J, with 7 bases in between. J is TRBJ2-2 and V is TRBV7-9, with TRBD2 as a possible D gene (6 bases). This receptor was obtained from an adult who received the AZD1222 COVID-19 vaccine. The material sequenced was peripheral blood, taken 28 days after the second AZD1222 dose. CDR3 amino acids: CASSFGGTGELFF. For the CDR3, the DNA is TGTGCCAGCAGCTTCGGGGGAACCGGGGAGCTGTTTTTT.